Presented here are 21 T cell receptor beta chains from one specimen sequenced in a study of blood T cell repertoires in COVID-19. TCRdb keeps only in-frame clones here, not all; method: immunoSEQ multiplex PCR. The repertoire holds around 240,000 clones, with about 87% as singletons. Sequences were obtained from PBMCs or T cells enriched from blood (not recorded which). Receptors originate from a man aged 50 to 60 who had been exposed to COVID-19.

The chain combines TRBV3-1 (or the pseudogene TRBV3-2) with TRBJ1-2; 7 nucleotides line up with TRBD1. The germline V gene has CDR1 LGHDT and CDR2 YNNKEL (reference sequence). The CDR3 has 13 amino acids. V lost 2 bases to trimming and J lost 7 bases; unmatched junction nucleotides: 4. CDR3 sequence: CASSQRTGAGYTF. The CDR3 DNA sequence: TGTGCCAGCAGCCAACGTACAGGGGCTGGCTACACCTTC.

V gene TRBV12-5 combines with J gene TRBJ1-1; D not resolved. V shed 1 base and J shed 9 bases, with 9 bases lying between them. CDR1 is LGHNT, CDR2 FRNRAP, per germline. The CDR3 is made up of 12 amino acids. Here the CDR3 reads CASGLDSPKAFF. The CDR3 DNA reads TGTGCTAGTGGTTTGGACTCTCCGAAAGCTTTCTTT.

The table lists this clone with a count of one. The rearrangement uses TRBV7-2 and TRBJ1-2; TRBD1 might be the D (6 bases). The CDR3 is 15 amino acids. Trimming removed 3 bases from V and 4 bases from J, with 15 bases in between. Looked up from germline, CDR1 is SGHTA and CDR2 is FQGNSA. The CDR3 spells CASSFVAGVAYGYTF. CDR3 DNA sequence: TGTGCCAGCAGCTTTGTCGCAGGGGTGGCCTATGGCTACACCTTC.

The genes are TRBV18 and TRBJ1-6; maybe TRBD1 (5 bases). Germline V gene data show CDR1 as KGHSH and CDR2 as LQKENI. The CDR3 is made up of 15 amino acids. V was trimmed by 0 bases and J by 7 bases, leaving 10 bases between them. This CDR3 reads CASSPPTGGNSPLHF. As DNA, the CDR3 is TGTGCCAGCTCACCACCGACTGGGGGGAATTCACCCCTCCACTTT.

V and J are TRBV10-3 and TRBJ1-1; D is undetermined. CDR3 length: 13 amino acids. Germline CDR1 is ENHRY and CDR2 is SYGVKD. Between the trimmed V and J ends, which lost 7 bases and 1 base, there was a span of 10 bases. The CDR3 DNA follows: TGTGCCATCAAGGTCTCGGGGAACACTGAAGCTTTCTTT. Translation: CAIKVSGNTEAFF.

The rearrangement uses TRBV19 and TRBJ1-5, with TRBD1 matching 7 bases. CDR1 is LNHDA, CDR2 SQIVND, per germline (reference sequence). The junction had 6 bases not matched to a gene; V was cut back by 1 base and J by 3 bases. The CDR3 contains 16 residues. Here the CDR3 reads CASSIGPGTVNQPQHF. The CDR3 DNA is TGTGCCAGTAGTATAGGCCCCGGGACAGTCAATCAGCCCCAGCATTTT.

The chain couples TRBV5-4 to TRBJ2-2, with 15 bases that match TRBD2. Germline V CDR1 and CDR2: SGHNT, YYREEE (reference sequence). Unmatched junction bases numbered 14, after V lost 6 bases and J lost 5 bases. This CDR3 region has 19 residues. The CDR3 spells CASNPGLAGGRPGTGELFF. CDR3 nucleotides: TGTGCCAGCAACCCGGGACTAGCGGGAGGTCGCCCCGGGACCGGGGAGCTGTTTTTT.

This sequence joins TRBV4-2 and TRBJ1-2; D is possibly TRBD1 (6 bases). CDR1 and CDR2 (germline): LGHNA, YNFKEQ. The CDR3 is made up of 16 amino acids. Trimming left V 1 base short and J 0 bases short, with 12 bases between. This CDR3 is CASSQGQDIPNYGYTF. CDR3 sequence (DNA): TGTGCCAGCAGCCAAGGACAGGATATTCCTAACTATGGCTACACCTTC.

This clone appeared once. The chain is built from TRBV11-2 and TRBJ2-7, with 10 bases lining up with TRBD1. The germline V gene encodes CDR1 SGHAT and CDR2 FQNNGV. The CDR3 has 15 residues. J gave up 4 bases and V 1 base, and 4 bases lay outside the gene matches. CDR3 DNA sequence: TGTGCCAGCAGCTTAGTAGTGGGACAGGGGTACGAGCAGTACTTC. It yields the protein CASSLVVGQGYEQYF.

The chain combines TRBV28 with TRBJ1-4, with D unresolved. Trimming cost V 3 bases and J 1 base, with 6 bases left between them. Germline V lookup: CDR1 MDHEN, CDR2 SYDVKM. The CDR3 runs to 14 residues. The CDR3 DNA sequence: TGTGCCAGCAGTTTCCCTAGAACTAATGAAAAACTGTTTTTT. The encoded protein is CASSFPRTNEKLFF. The full variable domain, completed using reference TRBV28 and TRBJ1-4, is DVKVTQSSRYLVKRTGEKVFLECVQDMDHENMFWYRQDPGLGLRLIYFSYDVKMKEKGDIPEGYSVSREKKERFSLILESASTNQTSMYLCASSFPRTNEKLFFGSGTQLSVL.

The chain uses TRBV19 and TRBJ1-2; TRBD1 might be the D (6 bases). The V end lost 10 bases, the J end lost 6 bases, and 18 bases lay between the germline ends. Germline-derived CDR1 and CDR2 are LNHDA and SQIVND (reference sequence). The CDR3 consists of 13 residues. The CDR3 DNA follows: TGTGCCATCCAAAACTGGCAGGGGCATGGCTACACCTTC. Translating it yields CAIQNWQGHGYTF.

The rearrangement links TRBV3-1 (or the pseudogene TRBV3-2) to TRBJ2-7; 7 bases are shared with TRBD2. CDR1 and CDR2 (germline): LGHDT, YNNKEL (reference sequence). The J segment lost 4 bases and the V segment lost 0 bases, leaving 9 bases of the junction unmatched. There are 16 residues in the CDR3. CDR3: CASSQDIRREGYEQYF. In DNA form, the CDR3 reads TGTGCCAGCAGCCAAGATATCCGCAGGGAGGGGTACGAGCAGTACTTC.

This clone was seen a few times. CDR3 amino acids: CASSQVGGIGETQYF. In DNA, the CDR3 is TGCGCCAGCAGCCAAGTTGGGGGCATCGGAGAGACCCAGTACTTC. V is TRBV4-1 and J is TRBJ2-5; possible D gene TRBD1, 6 bases. The V gene lost 1 base and the J gene lost 4 bases, with 13 bases spanning the gap. The CDR3 has 15 amino acids. Germline V gene data show CDR1 as MGHRA and CDR2 as YSYEKL.

V is TRBV5-1 and J is TRBJ1-3; D uncertain. V shed 2 bases and J shed 1 base, with 13 bases lying between them. Germline V gives CDR1 SGHRS, CDR2 YFSETQ. The CDR3 is 16 amino acids. The CDR3, as DNA: TGCGCCAGCAGCTTACGGGAAATGGCTTCTGGAAACACCATATATTTT. Translation gives CASSLREMASGNTIYF.

This rearrangement joins TRBV5-1 to TRBJ1-1, with a tentative D call TRBD1 (6 bases). CDR3 length: 12 residues. Trimming removed 4 bases from V and 6 bases from J, with 10 bases in between. From germline, CDR1 is SGHRS and CDR2 YFSETQ. CDR3 nucleotide sequence: TGCGCCAGCAGCCTACAGGGCGCTGAAGCTTTCTTT. This codes for CASSLQGAEAFF.

The V and J genes are TRBV28 and TRBJ1-1; 10 bases match TRBD1. Per germline, CDR1 MDHEN and CDR2 SYDVKM. The CDR3 runs 15 residues. Germline trimming cut 7 bases from V and 5 bases from J; bases unmatched to any gene: 10. The CDR3 reads CASTSPGTGETEAFF. CDR3 bases: TGTGCCAGCACCTCTCCCGGGACAGGGGAAACTGAAGCTTTCTTT.

The rearrangement uses TRBV2 and TRBJ1-6; unclear D gene. The CDR3 runs to 12 residues. The V gene lost 6 bases and the J gene lost 8 bases, with 8 bases spanning the gap. Germline assignment: CDR1 SNHLY and CDR2 FYNNEI. The CDR3 DNA sequence: TGTGCCAGCAGAGCAGAGGATTCACCCCTCCACTTT. This encodes CASRAEDSPLHF.

The chain employs TRBV7-3 and TRBJ2-3; 9 nucleotides align to TRBD1. CDR3 length: 16 residues. Trimming took 3 bases from V and 6 from J; bases not matched to a gene: 10. Per germline, CDR1 SGHTA and CDR2 FQGTGA. As DNA, the CDR3 is TGTGCCAGCAGCTTTTCCGGGACAGGGTCGTTGGATACGCAGTATTTT. Translation gives CASSFSGTGSLDTQYF. Based on the CDR3 plus reference TRBV7-3 and TRBJ2-3, the full variable domain is GAGVSQTPSNKVTEKGKYVELRCDPISGHTALYWYRQSLGQGPEFLIYFQGTGAADDSGLPNDRFFAVRPEGSVSTLKIQRTERGDSAVYLCASSFSGTGSLDTQYFGPGTRLTVL.

The chain carries TRBV27 and TRBJ1-2; D might be TRBD1 (6 bases). The CDR3 has 17 residues. Germline CDR1 reads MNHEY; CDR2 reads SMNVEV (reference sequence). V was trimmed by 6 bases and J by 4 bases, leaving 24 bases between them. The CDR3 here is CASSNTGTTGFRYGYTF. The CDR3 DNA follows: TGTGCCAGCAGCAATACCGGGACAACCGGTTTCCGCTATGGCTACACCTTC.

This clone appeared once. The chain carries TRBV5-1 and TRBJ2-5; no clear D gene. V was shortened by 0 bases and J by 5 bases, with 17 bases between the two germline ends. This CDR3 region has 16 residues. In germline, CDR1 is SGHRS, CDR2 YFSETQ. The CDR3 coding sequence is TGCGCCAGCAGCTTGGGACTGCAGACCGAATTCGAGACCCAGTACTTC. Its protein is CASSLGLQTEFETQYF. Full variable domain (rest looked up from reference TRBV5-1 and TRBJ2-5): KAGVTQTPRYLIKTRGQQVTLSCSPISGHRSVSWYQQTPGQGLQFLFEYFSETQRNKGNFPGRFSGRQFSNSRSEMNVSTLELGDSALYLCASSLGLQTEFETQYFGPGTRLLVL.

The rearrangement uses TRBV2 and TRBJ2-7, with TRBD1 identical over 8 bases. The CDR3 totals 13 residues. Germline CDR1 is SNHLY and CDR2 is FYNNEI. Losses at the gene ends were 4 bases for V and 4 bases for J; bases not matched to a gene: 3. The CDR3 DNA reads TGTGCCAGCAGTGGGACAGGGATGTACGAGCAGTACTTC. Translation gives CASSGTGMYEQYF. The full variable domain, with the rest looked up from reference TRBV2 and TRBJ2-7, is EPEVTQTPSHQVTQMGQEVILRCVPISNHLYFYWYRQILGQKVEFLVSFYNNEISEKSEIFDDQFSVERPDGSNFTLKIRSTKLEDSAMYFCASSGTGMYEQYFGPGTRLTVT.